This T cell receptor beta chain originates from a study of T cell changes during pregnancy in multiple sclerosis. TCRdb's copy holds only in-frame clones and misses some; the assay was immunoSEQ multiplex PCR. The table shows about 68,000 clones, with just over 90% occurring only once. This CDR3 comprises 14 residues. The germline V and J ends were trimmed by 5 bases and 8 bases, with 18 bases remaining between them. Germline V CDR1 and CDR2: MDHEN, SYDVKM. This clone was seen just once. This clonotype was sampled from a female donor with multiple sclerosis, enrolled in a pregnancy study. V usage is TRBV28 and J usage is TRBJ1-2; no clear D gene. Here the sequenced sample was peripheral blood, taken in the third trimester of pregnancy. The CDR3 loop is CASSPGRPREGYTF. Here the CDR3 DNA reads TGTGCCAGCAGTCCCGGACGCCCGAGGGAGGGCTACACCTTC.